This T cell receptor beta chain stems from a study of T-cell memory formation after mild COVID-19. Across the study: Among the donors, TCR clusters were largely specific to each donor.

Remarks on this clonotype: Its antigen is currently unknown.

From 5'RACE with constant-segment primers came TCR alpha and TCR beta cDNA libraries that carried sample barcodes and UMIs. TCRdb re-derived calls from the 5' RACE reads in MiXCR, one entry per CDR3 protein. Altogether roughly 80,000 distinct CDR3 sequences are present, around 13% being singletons, with the ten largest covering 25% to 35%. Trimming removed 4 bases from V and 8 bases from J; junction bases left unmatched: 10. Germline CDR1 and CDR2: ENHRY and SYGVKD. This CDR3 has 16 residues. Whole-study findings and limits: Clones that got smaller from day 15 to 85 had even CD4/CD8, while clones growing later tipped toward CD4+. The second-wave clones peaking on day 37 were not confirmed as SARS-CoV-2-specific.

The source material was PBMCs or a T cell subset sorted from them (not recorded which). This rearrangement joins TRBV10-3 to TRBJ2-1; 11 bases fit TRBD2. This TCR derives from an adult woman who had mild COVID-19 (a few samples of this study predate the infection). Cell type and time point are not known. CDR3 in DNA: TGTGCCATCAGTGTATCTACTAGCGGGAGTGTAGATGAGCAGTTCTTC. It yields the protein CAISVSTSGSVDEQFF.